One and the same sample provided the 21 T cell receptor beta chains below, sequenced in a study of cytomegalovirus exposure and HLA in healthy donors. PCR used 60 Vbeta primers and 13 Jbeta primers. Assay: immunoSEQ multiplex PCR; the TCRdb copy retains only in-frame clones and omits some. The sample carries fewer than 200,000 clones, approximately 79% recorded once. The sample was PBMCs. Receptors originate from a male donor in good health and CMV-seronegative.

This chain links TRBV29-1 with TRBJ2-7; D is undetermined. Deletions cut 3 bases from V and 5 bases from J, with 8 bases between. Germline V gene data show CDR1 as SQVTM and CDR2 as ANQGSEA. The CDR3 is made up of 11 amino acids. CDR3 DNA: TGCAGCGTTGACACAACCAACGAGCAGTACTTC. As protein: CSVDTTNEQYF.

This rearrangement joins TRBV7-2 to TRBJ1-6, with D perhaps matching TRBD1 (6 bases). CDR3 length: 14 residues. V was clipped by 5 bases and J by 10 bases, with 15 bases between them. In germline, CDR1 is SGHTA, CDR2 FQGNSA. The CDR3 sequence is CASSLAQGISPLHF. The DNA for the CDR3 is TGTGCCAGCAGCCTCGCCCAGGGGATATCACCCCTCCACTTT.

This chain joins TRBV2 and TRBJ1-2; D is possibly TRBD1 (6 bases). Germline CDR1 is SNHLY and CDR2 is FYNNEI. V was cut by 3 bases and J by 6 bases, with 17 bases left in between. This CDR3 is 15 amino acids long. DNA for the CDR3: TGTGCCAGCAGTGATCGGCGCACAGGGTCTAATGGCTACACCTTC. This codes for CASSDRRTGSNGYTF.

This clone has only one observation. The chain links TRBV7-9 to TRBJ2-1, with D possibly TRBD2 on 5 matching bases. Trimming stripped 4 bases from V and 5 bases from J, with 15 bases between. Germline V gene sequence: CDR1 SEHNR, CDR2 FQNEAQ (reference sequence). The CDR3 consists of 15 residues. CDR3 residues: CASSSREGFHNEQFF. In DNA, the CDR3 is TGTGCCAGCAGCTCCCGAGAGGGTTTTCACAATGAGCAGTTCTTC.

The rearrangement links TRBV5-1 to TRBJ2-7; D remains unclear. Trimming left V 0 bases short and J 2 bases short, with 12 bases between. This CDR3 comprises 15 residues. Germline CDR1 and CDR2: SGHRS and YFSETQ. The CDR3, as DNA: TGCGCCAGCAGCTTGGACCCGGGTAACACCTACGAGCAGTACTTC. This gives the protein CASSLDPGNTYEQYF.

The chain employs TRBV10-1 and TRBJ2-7; the D gene is possibly TRBD1 (6 bases). The CDR3 loop spans 13 amino acids. In germline, CDR1 is WNHNN, CDR2 SYGVQD (reference sequence). Trimming took off 5 bases at V and 3 bases at J, with 11 bases between the two ends. In DNA form, the CDR3 reads TGCGCCAGCAGTCCCGGGACACGCTACGAGCAGTACTTC. Amino acids: CASSPGTRYEQYF.

This chain connects TRBV5-1 to TRBJ1-2; maybe TRBD1 (6 bases). Trimming pared 4 bases from V and 2 bases from J, leaving 12 bases between. This CDR3 contains 14 residues. Germline loops: CDR1 SGHRS, CDR2 YFSETQ. The CDR3 nucleotides are TGCGCCAGCAGCCAAATACAGGGCAACTATGGCTACACCTTC. Protein sequence: CASSQIQGNYGYTF.

This rearrangement joins TRBV11-3 to TRBJ2-3, with 7 bases that match TRBD2. J was trimmed by 0 bases and V by 5 bases; bases with no gene match: 2. The CDR3 loop spans 14 amino acids. Germline V gene lookup returns CDR1 SGHNT and CDR2 YENEEA. The CDR3 bases are TGTGCCAGCAGCGGGGGACTAAGCACAGATACGCAGTATTTT. It codes for CASSGGLSTDTQYF.

This chain connects TRBV18 to TRBJ2-5; 10 bases are a match to TRBD1. Germline V gene data show CDR1 as KGHSH and CDR2 as LQKENI. The CDR3 runs to 14 residues. V lost 1 base, J lost 5 bases, and 1 base stayed unmatched. CDR3 nucleotides: TGTGCCAGCTCACCACGGGACAGGGGCGAGACCCAGTACTTC. Translating it yields CASSPRDRGETQYF.

The J gene is TRBJ1-5, the V gene TRBV5-6; 7 bases agree with TRBD1. The trim removed 4 bases at V and 4 bases at J, leaving 5 bases unmatched. The CDR3 runs 14 residues. CDR1 and CDR2 (germline): SGHDT, YYEEEE. CDR3 nucleotide sequence: TGTGCCAGCAGCCTCCAGACAGGGAATCAGCCCCAGCATTTT. Translated: CASSLQTGNQPQHF.

This clone was observed a handful of times. The CDR3 region is CASSVAWTPSNNEQFF. The CDR3 region has the DNA TGTGCCAGCAGCGTAGCTTGGACACCGTCCAACAATGAGCAGTTCTTC. The J gene is TRBJ2-1, the V gene TRBV9; a weak D match, TRBD1 (5 bases). The CDR3 loop spans 16 amino acids. Trimming removed 0 bases at V and 5 bases at J, with 15 bases between. Looked up from germline, CDR1 is SGDLS and CDR2 is YYNGEE.

The J gene is TRBJ1-5, the V gene TRBV30, with D unresolved. Germline values: CDR1 GTSNPN, CDR2 SVGIG (reference sequence). This CDR3 spans 12 amino acids. V lost 6 bases and J 0 bases, leaving 6 bases between the germline ends. CDR3 sequence reads: CACSDSNQPQHF. The CDR3 DNA reads TGTGCCTGCTCAGATAGCAATCAGCCCCAGCATTTT.

The chain has TRBV5-1 and TRBJ1-1; D is unclear. The V gene's germline CDR1 is SGHRS and CDR2 YFSETQ. This CDR3 is built from 13 residues. V lost 4 bases and J 11 bases, leaving 18 bases between the germline ends. CDR3 residues: CASSGLGEGLAFF. In DNA, the CDR3 is TGCGCCAGCAGCGGACTTGGGGAAGGGCTGGCTTTCTTT.

This clone was found a few times. This CDR3 is CASSLVWGSRTDTQYF. The CDR3, as DNA: TGCGCCAGCAGCTTGGTCTGGGGCTCGCGCACAGATACGCAGTATTTT. V usage is TRBV5-1 and J usage is TRBJ2-3; weak D call: TRBD1 (5 bases). CDR1 is SGHRS, CDR2 YFSETQ, per germline. The CDR3 contains 16 residues. Trimming took 0 bases from V and 1 from J, leaving 12 bases between them. The full variable domain, its missing parts supplied by reference TRBV5-1 and TRBJ2-3, is KAGVTQTPRYLIKTRGQQVTLSCSPISGHRSVSWYQQTPGQGLQFLFEYFSETQRNKGNFPGRFSGRQFSNSRSEMNVSTLELGDSALYLCASSLVWGSRTDTQYFGPGTRLTVL.

This chain connects TRBV10-3 to TRBJ1-2; the D is unclear. Germline V gives CDR1 ENHRY, CDR2 SYGVKD. This CDR3 has 12 residues. The ends were cut back, 6 bases at V and 8 bases at J, with 13 bases in the middle. Written as DNA, the CDR3 is TGTGCCATCAGAGGGAGCCTCGGAGGCTACACCTTC. This codes for CAIRGSLGGYTF.

The gene calls are TRBV6-1 and TRBJ2-2, with D possibly matching TRBD1 (7 bases). This CDR3 region has 15 residues. Germline lookup yields CDR1 MNHNS and CDR2 SASEGT. The germline V and J ends were trimmed by 4 bases and 6 bases, with 15 bases remaining between them. The CDR3 spells CASSVEQGTPGELFF. DNA for the CDR3: TGTGCCAGCAGTGTTGAACAGGGGACTCCCGGGGAGCTGTTTTTT.

The chain links TRBV11-2 to TRBJ1-2; D is perhaps TRBD1 (5 bases). Trimming stripped 5 bases from V and 4 bases from J, with 14 bases between. In germline, CDR1 is SGHAT, CDR2 FQNNGV. This CDR3 has 14 amino acids. CDR3 in DNA: TGTGCCAGCAGCCATAACAGGTGGATCTATGGCTACACCTTC. It codes for CASSHNRWIYGYTF.

This chain links TRBV6-5 with TRBJ1-4, with 8 bases aligning to TRBD1. Germline V gene lookup returns CDR1 MNHEY and CDR2 SVGAGI. CDR3 length equals 14 residues. V was pared by 6 bases and J by 8 bases, with 8 bases of the junction left unmatched. DNA of the CDR3: TGTGCCAGCAGCCTAAGGCAGGGGGCCGAAAAACTGTTTTTT. It is translated as CASSLRQGAEKLFF.

There are a few counts of this clone. V usage is TRBV5-8 and J usage is TRBJ1-3; possibly TRBD1 for D (6 bases). From germline, CDR1 is SGHTS and CDR2 YDEGEE. CDR3 size: 13 residues. Deletions cut 3 bases from V and 9 bases from J, with 13 bases between. CDR3 region: CASSSQQGSTIYF. The CDR3 DNA is TGTGCCAGCAGCTCACAACAGGGCAGCACCATATATTTT.

In DNA form, the CDR3 reads TGTGCCAGCAGTTACAACTCCGCGGACTCTGGAAACACCATATATTTT. This encodes CASSYNSADSGNTIYF. The chain employs TRBV6-6 and TRBJ1-3; no reliable D call. V lost 2 bases, J lost 0 bases, and 11 bases lay in between. The CDR3 contains 16 residues. Germline loops: CDR1 MNHNY, CDR2 SVGAGI (reference sequence).

This chain links TRBV6-5 with TRBJ2-1; 7 positions agree with TRBD1. CDR1 is MNHEY and CDR2 is SVGAGI in the germline V gene. The CDR3 has 14 amino acids. The trim removed 4 bases at V and 6 bases at J, leaving 6 bases unmatched. CDR3 nucleotides: TGTGCCAGCAGTTCCTTCGACAGGGCCAATGAGCAGTTCTTC. The encoded protein is CASSSFDRANEQFF.